This TCR beta chain was retrieved from a study of blood T cell repertoires in COVID-19. This clone was observed once. Data came from immunoSEQ multiplex PCR; TCRdb stores just in-frame clones and leaves some out. Among about 180,000 clones, 85% to 90% were seen once, and the ten largest hold less than 25%. Germline CDR1 SGHRS, CDR2 YFSETQ. J was trimmed by 7 bases and V by 7 bases; bases with no gene match: 8. This CDR3 is built from 14 residues. Sequenced sample: peripheral blood. The sequence was obtained from a man between 70 and 80 years old with active or convalescent COVID-19. V gene TRBV5-1 combines with J gene TRBJ1-1, with 12 bases aligning to TRBD1. The CDR3 loop is CASGRDRGHLEAFF. The CDR3 region has the DNA TGCGCCAGCGGCCGGGACAGGGGGCACCTTGAAGCTTTCTTT.